Presented here are 13 T cell receptor beta chains from one specimen sequenced in a study of blood T cell repertoires in COVID-19 (TCRdb year 2020). Libraries were constructed by the immunoSEQ multiplex PCR assay. In TCRdb, the immuneACCESS table is reduced to in-frame sequences with V and J assigned. These tables do not hold every clone; where another copy was compared, an unresolved V gene accounts for under half, and the others remain unexplained. This sample comprises 180,000 or so clones, approximately 86% of them detected only once. The ten most abundant clones make up 8% to 10% of the sample. Specimen: peripheral blood. The origin of the receptors is a man aged 55 to 69 with acute or convalescent COVID-19.

This clone came up once. The J gene is TRBJ1-1, the V gene TRBV28; no firm D call. Per germline, CDR1 MDHEN and CDR2 SYDVKM. The CDR3 consists of 13 residues. V lost 4 bases, J lost 11 bases, and 17 bases lay in between. The CDR3 DNA sequence: TGTGCCAGCAGTTACTCCCCCCGGGAGCGGGCTTTCTTT. Its translation: CASSYSPRERAFF.

The V gene is TRBV30, the J gene TRBJ2-7, with 7 bases fitting TRBD1. This CDR3 has 15 residues. Germline CDR1 reads GTSNPN; CDR2 reads SVGIG (reference sequence). J gave up 1 base and V 3 bases, and 9 bases lay outside the gene matches. In DNA form, the CDR3 reads TGTGCCTGGAGGGACCCCGGGACAGTATCCTACGAGCAGTACTTC. It is translated as CAWRDPGTVSYEQYF.

This chain links TRBV10-2 with TRBJ1-1; possible D gene TRBD1, 5 bases. Trimming removed 6 bases from V and 5 bases from J, with 19 bases in between. Per the germline V gene, CDR1 is WSHSY and CDR2 is SAAADI. This CDR3 has 15 amino acids. This chain's CDR3 is CASRLGYGGGTEAFF. The CDR3 DNA is TGCGCCAGCAGACTCGGTTACGGCGGGGGAACTGAAGCTTTCTTT.

V gene TRBV5-4 combines with J gene TRBJ2-3; D remains ambiguous. Per the germline V gene, CDR1 is SGHNT and CDR2 is YYREEE (reference sequence). The V gene lost 0 bases and the J gene lost 6 bases, with 11 bases spanning the gap. The CDR3 covers 14 residues. CDR3 DNA: TGTGCCAGCAGCTTGGAGGTAGCCTCCGATACGCAGTATTTT. Its protein is CASSLEVASDTQYF.

This rearrangement joins TRBV9 to TRBJ2-7; 8 nucleotides align to TRBD1. This CDR3 contains 15 residues. The germline gives CDR1 SGDLS, CDR2 YYNGEE. V lost 0 bases to trimming and J lost 2 bases; unmatched junction nucleotides: 4. The CDR3 sequence: CASSVGQGIPYEQYF. The CDR3 nucleotides are TGTGCCAGCAGCGTAGGACAGGGGATACCCTACGAGCAGTACTTC.

The chain couples TRBV7-9 to TRBJ2-2, with D possibly TRBD1 on 5 matching bases. Germline CDR1 reads SEHNR; CDR2 reads FQNEAQ (reference sequence). Trimming removed 0 bases at V and 4 bases at J, with 18 bases between. The CDR3 length is 18 residues. In DNA, the CDR3 is TGTGCCAGCAGCTTAGCGTCTACCTGGGGCGCGAGCACCGGGGAGCTGTTTTTT. Translating it yields CASSLASTWGASTGELFF.

The rearrangement uses TRBV5-1 and TRBJ2-3, with 7 bases fitting TRBD2. V dropped 4 bases and J dropped 0; count of bases not matched to a gene: 8. The germline gives CDR1 SGHRS, CDR2 YFSETQ. The CDR3 is made up of 16 amino acids. The CDR3 loop reads CASSLTSASSTDTQYF. The CDR3 coding sequence is TGCGCCAGCAGCCTCACTAGCGCCTCTAGCACAGATACGCAGTATTTT.

The chain joins TRBV7-2 to TRBJ1-2; D is unclear. Trimming shortened V by 2 bases and J by 7 bases, and 11 bases separated the two germline ends. CDR3 length: 13 amino acids. Germline CDR1 and CDR2: SGHTA and FQGNSA. The CDR3 loop reads CASSLLTESGYTF. The DNA for the CDR3 is TGTGCCAGCAGCTTATTAACAGAGAGTGGCTACACCTTC.

The chain uses TRBV6-2 or TRBV6-3 and TRBJ2-3, with a possible D match to TRBD1 (5 bases). The CDR3 spans 14 residues. Per the germline V gene, CDR1 is MNHEY and CDR2 is SVGEGT. Trimming left V 2 bases short and J 0 bases short, with 6 bases between. The CDR3 here is CASSYRTSTDTQYF. The CDR3 DNA reads as TGTGCCAGCAGTTACCGGACAAGCACAGATACGCAGTATTTT.

This chain connects TRBV15 to TRBJ2-3, with no clear D. V gave up 1 base and J gave up 4 bases, with 6 bases separating them. The germline V gene encodes CDR1 LNHNV and CDR2 YYDKDF (reference sequence). The CDR3 contains 13 residues. The CDR3, as DNA: TGTGCCACCAGCAGAGGACTCGCAGATACGCAGTATTTT. It codes for CATSRGLADTQYF.

The chain joins TRBV5-1 to TRBJ2-5, with TRBD2 identical over 11 bases. CDR3 length: 17 residues. V was clipped by 4 bases and J by 5 bases; unmatched bases: 13. Germline V gene sequence: CDR1 SGHRS, CDR2 YFSETQ. CDR3 sequence (DNA): TGCGCCAGCAGCCTTAGCGGGAGGGGAGGATCGGCGGAGACCCAGTACTTC. Amino acids: CASSLSGRGGSAETQYF. The whole variable domain, filled in from reference TRBV5-1 and TRBJ2-5, reads KAGVTQTPRYLIKTRGQQVTLSCSPISGHRSVSWYQQTPGQGLQFLFEYFSETQRNKGNFPGRFSGRQFSNSRSEMNVSTLELGDSALYLCASSLSGRGGSAETQYFGPGTRLLVL.

The chain combines TRBV28 with TRBJ2-2; a possible D gene is TRBD1 (6 bases). The germline gives CDR1 MDHEN, CDR2 SYDVKM. The CDR3 contains 17 residues. Trimming removed 3 bases at V and 1 base at J, with 15 bases between. DNA for the CDR3: TGTGCCAGCAGTTTCTCCCTTCGCAGGGGGAACACCGGGGAGCTGTTTTTT. As protein: CASSFSLRRGNTGELFF.

The rearrangement links TRBV3-1 (or the pseudogene TRBV3-2) to TRBJ2-7; TRBD2 matches 7 bases. V was clipped by 0 bases and J by 0 bases; unmatched bases: 5. Germline CDR1 reads LGHDT; CDR2 reads YNNKEL (reference sequence). There are 16 residues in the CDR3. The CDR3 protein is CASSQDSSGRSYEQYF. Written as DNA, the CDR3 is TGTGCCAGCAGCCAAGATTCTAGCGGACGCTCCTACGAGCAGTACTTC.